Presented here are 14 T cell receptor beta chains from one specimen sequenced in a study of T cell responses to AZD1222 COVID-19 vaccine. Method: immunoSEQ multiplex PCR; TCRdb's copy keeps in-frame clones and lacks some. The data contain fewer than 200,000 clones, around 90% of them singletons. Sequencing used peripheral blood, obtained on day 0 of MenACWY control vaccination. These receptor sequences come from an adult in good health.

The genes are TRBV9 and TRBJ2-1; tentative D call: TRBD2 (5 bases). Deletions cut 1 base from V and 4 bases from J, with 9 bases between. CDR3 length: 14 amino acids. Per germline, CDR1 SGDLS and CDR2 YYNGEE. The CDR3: CASSVREPYNEQFF. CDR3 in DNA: TGTGCCAGCAGCGTAAGGGAGCCTTACAATGAGCAGTTCTTC.

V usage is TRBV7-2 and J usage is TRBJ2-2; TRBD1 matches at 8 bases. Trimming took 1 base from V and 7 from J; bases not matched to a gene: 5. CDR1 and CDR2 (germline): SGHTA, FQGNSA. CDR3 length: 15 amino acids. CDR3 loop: CASSLGAGGIGELFF. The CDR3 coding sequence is TGTGCCAGCAGCTTAGGGGCAGGGGGCATCGGGGAGCTGTTTTTT.

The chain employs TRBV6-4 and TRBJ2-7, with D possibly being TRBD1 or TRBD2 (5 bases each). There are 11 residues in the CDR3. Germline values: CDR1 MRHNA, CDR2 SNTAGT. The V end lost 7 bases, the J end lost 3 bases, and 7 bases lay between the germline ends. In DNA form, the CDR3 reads TGTGCCAGCACGGGGCGCTACGAGCAGTACTTC. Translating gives CASTGRYEQYF.

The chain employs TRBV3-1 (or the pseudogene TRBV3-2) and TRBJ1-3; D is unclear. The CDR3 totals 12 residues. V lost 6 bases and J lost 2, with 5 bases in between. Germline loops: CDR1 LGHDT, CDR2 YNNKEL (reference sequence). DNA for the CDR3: TGTGCCAGCAGGGACCCTGGAAACACCATATATTTT. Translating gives CASRDPGNTIYF.

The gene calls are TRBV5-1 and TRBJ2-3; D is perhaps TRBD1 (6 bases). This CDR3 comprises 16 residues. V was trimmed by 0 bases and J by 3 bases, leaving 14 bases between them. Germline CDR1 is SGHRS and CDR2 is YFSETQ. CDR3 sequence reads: CASSLGGQHATDTQYF. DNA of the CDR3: TGCGCCAGCAGCTTGGGGGGGCAGCACGCTACAGATACGCAGTATTTT.

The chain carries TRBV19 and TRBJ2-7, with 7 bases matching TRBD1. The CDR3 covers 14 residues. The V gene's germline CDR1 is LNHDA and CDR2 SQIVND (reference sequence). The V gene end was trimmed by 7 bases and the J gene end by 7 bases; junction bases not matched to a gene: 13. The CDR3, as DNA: TGTGCCAGTAAATTAACAGGGGCCTCCGGGGAGCAGTACTTC. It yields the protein CASKLTGASGEQYF.

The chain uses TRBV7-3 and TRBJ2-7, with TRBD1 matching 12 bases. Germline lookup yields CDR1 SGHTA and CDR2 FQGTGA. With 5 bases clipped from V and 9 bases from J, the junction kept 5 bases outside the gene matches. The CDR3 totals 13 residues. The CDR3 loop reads CASSPGTGGAQYF. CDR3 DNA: TGTGCCAGCAGCCCCGGGACAGGGGGCGCGCAGTACTTC.

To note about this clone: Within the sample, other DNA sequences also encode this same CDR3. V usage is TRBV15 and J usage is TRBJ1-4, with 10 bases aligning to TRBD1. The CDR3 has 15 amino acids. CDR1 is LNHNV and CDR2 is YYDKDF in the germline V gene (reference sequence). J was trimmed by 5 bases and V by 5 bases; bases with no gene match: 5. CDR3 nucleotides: TGTGCCACCAGCCGCGGACAGGGGGGAAATGAAAAACTGTTTTTT. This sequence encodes CATSRGQGGNEKLFF.

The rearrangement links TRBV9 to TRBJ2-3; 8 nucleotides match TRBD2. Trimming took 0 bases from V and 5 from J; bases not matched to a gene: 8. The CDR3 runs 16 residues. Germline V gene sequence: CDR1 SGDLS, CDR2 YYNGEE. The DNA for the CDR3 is TGTGCCAGCAGCGTAGAAAGCGGGAGTAGTGGAGATACGCAGTATTTT. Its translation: CASSVESGSSGDTQYF.

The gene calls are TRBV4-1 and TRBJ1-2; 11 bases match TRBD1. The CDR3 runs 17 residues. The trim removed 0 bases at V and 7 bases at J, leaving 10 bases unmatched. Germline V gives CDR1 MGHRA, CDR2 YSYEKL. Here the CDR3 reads CASSQDRGTGGKIGYTF. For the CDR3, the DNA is TGCGCCAGCAGCCAAGATCGGGGGACAGGGGGGAAGATTGGCTACACCTTC.

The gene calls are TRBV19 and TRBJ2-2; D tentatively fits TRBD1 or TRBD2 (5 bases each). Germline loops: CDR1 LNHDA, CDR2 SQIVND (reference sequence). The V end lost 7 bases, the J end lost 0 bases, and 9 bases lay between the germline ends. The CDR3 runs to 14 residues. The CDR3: CASIEGPNTGELFF. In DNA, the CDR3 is TGTGCCAGTATAGAGGGGCCGAACACCGGGGAGCTGTTTTTT.

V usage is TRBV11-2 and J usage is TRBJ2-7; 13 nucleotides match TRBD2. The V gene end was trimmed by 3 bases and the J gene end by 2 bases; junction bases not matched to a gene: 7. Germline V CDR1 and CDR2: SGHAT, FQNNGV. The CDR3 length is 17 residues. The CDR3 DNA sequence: TGTGCCAGCAGCTTCCGGACTAGCGGGAGTCATACCTACGAGCAGTACTTC. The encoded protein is CASSFRTSGSHTYEQYF.

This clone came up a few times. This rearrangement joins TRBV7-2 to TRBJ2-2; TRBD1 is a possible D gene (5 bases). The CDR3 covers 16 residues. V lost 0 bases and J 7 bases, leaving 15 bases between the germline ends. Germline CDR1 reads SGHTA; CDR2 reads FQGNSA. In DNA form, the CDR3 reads TGTGCCAGCAGCTTAGCGGCCAACAGGAAGTACGGGGAGCTGTTTTTT. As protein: CASSLAANRKYGELFF.

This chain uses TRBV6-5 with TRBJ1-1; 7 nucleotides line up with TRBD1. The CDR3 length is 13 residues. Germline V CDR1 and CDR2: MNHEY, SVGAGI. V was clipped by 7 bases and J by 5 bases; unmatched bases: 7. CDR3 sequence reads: CASTPGGGTEAFF. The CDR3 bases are TGTGCCAGCACCCCAGGGGGGGGGACTGAAGCTTTCTTT.